Shown below are 25 T cell receptor beta chains from a single sample sequenced in a study of blood T cell repertoires in COVID-19. Some clones are missing from TCRdb's copy, which holds only in-frame ones; the method was immunoSEQ multiplex PCR. The sample includes more than 300,000 clones, around 88% of them seen just once. Sample: peripheral blood. The receptors here all came from a woman aged 45-65 years with acute or convalescent COVID-19.

J is TRBJ2-5 and V is TRBV24-1, with TRBD1 matching over 9 bases. Germline CDR1 KGHDR, CDR2 SFDVKD. The V gene end was trimmed by 3 bases and the J gene end by 4 bases; junction bases not matched to a gene: 5. The CDR3 loop spans 15 amino acids. The CDR3 reads CATSDPTGGRETQYF. The CDR3 DNA is TGTGCCACCAGTGATCCTACAGGGGGCCGAGAGACCCAGTACTTC.

There are a few counts of this clone. The rearrangement joins TRBV25-1 to TRBJ2-5; 7 bases align to TRBD2. Germline CDR1 and CDR2: MGHDK and SYGVNS. V gave up 3 bases and J gave up 2 bases; unmatched junction bases: 12. This CDR3 spans 17 amino acids. This chain's CDR3 is CASSDPPLLALQETQYF. CDR3 nucleotides: TGTGCCAGCAGTGACCCCCCTCTACTAGCGTTACAAGAGACCCAGTACTTC.

V usage is TRBV18 and J usage is TRBJ1-3, with a possible D match to TRBD1 (6 bases). In germline, CDR1 is KGHSH, CDR2 LQKENI. CDR3 length equals 14 residues. The V end was cut by 2 bases, the J end by 6 bases, with 11 bases between. For the CDR3, the DNA is TGTGCCAGCTCACCATCGGGGGGCACAAACACCATATATTTT. Protein sequence: CASSPSGGTNTIYF.

V is TRBV28 and J is TRBJ1-5, with 8 bases aligning to TRBD1. Germline CDR1 is MDHEN and CDR2 is SYDVKM. Germline trimming cut 4 bases from V and 5 bases from J; bases unmatched to any gene: 10. CDR3 length equals 16 residues. This chain's CDR3 is CASSSQGTGQDQPQHF. The CDR3 DNA is TGTGCCAGCAGTTCCCAAGGGACAGGACAAGATCAGCCCCAGCATTTT.

The rearrangement uses TRBV5-4 and TRBJ2-5; possibly TRBD1 for D (6 bases). V was clipped by 3 bases and J by 2 bases, with 8 bases between them. Per germline, CDR1 SGHNT and CDR2 YYREEE (reference sequence). This CDR3 is built from 13 residues. The CDR3 here is CASSSQGQETQYF. Here the CDR3 DNA reads TGTGCCAGCAGCTCCCAGGGGCAAGAGACCCAGTACTTC.

The CDR3 region has the DNA TGTGCCAGCAGCCCAAGCGGGACTTCTTTACGGGAGCAGTTCTTC. Its translation is CASSPSGTSLREQFF. This sequence joins TRBV9 and TRBJ2-1; 7 nucleotides line up with TRBD2. The CDR3 is 15 amino acids. V dropped 4 bases and J dropped 10; count of bases not matched to a gene: 14. Germline CDR1 and CDR2: SGDLS and YYNGEE.

The chain employs TRBV5-1 and TRBJ1-2; D is uncertain. The CDR3 is made up of 15 amino acids. Germline V gene sequence: CDR1 SGHRS, CDR2 YFSETQ. V was pared by 2 bases and J by 7 bases, with 18 bases between. Here the CDR3 reads CASSFGEKWKGGYTF. CDR3 coding DNA: TGCGCCAGCAGCTTCGGGGAGAAGTGGAAAGGTGGCTACACCTTC. The whole variable domain, remainder taken from reference TRBV5-1 and TRBJ1-2, is KAGVTQTPRYLIKTRGQQVTLSCSPISGHRSVSWYQQTPGQGLQFLFEYFSETQRNKGNFPGRFSGRQFSNSRSEMNVSTLELGDSALYLCASSFGEKWKGGYTFGSGTRLTVV.

The J gene is TRBJ2-1, the V gene TRBV9, with D possibly matching TRBD2 (6 bases). CDR1 is SGDLS, CDR2 YYNGEE, per germline. Trimming removed 4 bases at V and 0 bases at J, with 14 bases between. The CDR3 sequence is 16 residues long. The CDR3 coding sequence is TGTGCCAGCAGCCCCTCGGGGGTCAGCTCCTACAATGAGCAGTTCTTC. Translating it yields CASSPSGVSSYNEQFF.

The chain has TRBV6-2 or TRBV6-3 and TRBJ2-3; 9 nucleotides match TRBD2. CDR3 length: 20 amino acids. V shed 5 bases, J shed 1 base, and the junction held 19 bases outside the gene matches. In germline, CDR1 is MNHEY, CDR2 SVGEGT. The CDR3 coding sequence is TGTGCCAGCAGTCCAGGGACTAGCTTTCAACCGGAGTACGGCACAGATACGCAGTATTTT. Its protein is CASSPGTSFQPEYGTDTQYF.

Here the CDR3 reads CASSFGTSGSSYNEQFF. Written as DNA, the CDR3 is TGTGCCAGCAGTTTCGGGACTAGCGGGAGCTCATACAATGAGCAGTTCTTC. The V gene is TRBV27, the J gene TRBJ2-1; 14 nucleotides match TRBD2. The CDR3 has 17 residues. Germline loops: CDR1 MNHEY, CDR2 SMNVEV (reference sequence). Germline trimming cut 3 bases from V and 4 bases from J; bases unmatched to any gene: 5.

This rearrangement joins TRBV5-1 to TRBJ1-2; no definite D call. Trimming pared 0 bases from V and 2 bases from J, leaving 8 bases between. The CDR3 is made up of 14 amino acids. Germline CDR1 is SGHRS and CDR2 is YFSETQ. The chain's CDR3 is CASSLGTPNYGYTF. DNA for the CDR3: TGCGCCAGCAGCTTGGGTACACCGAACTATGGCTACACCTTC.

This clone has more than one count but fewer than ten. The gene calls are TRBV27 and TRBJ1-5; TRBD1 matches at 12 bases. This CDR3 has 15 residues. Looked up from germline, CDR1 is MNHEY and CDR2 is SMNVEV (reference sequence). After removal of 6 bases from V and 6 bases from J, the junction contained 6 bases not matched to a gene. The CDR3 region has the DNA TGTGCCAGCAGCCCCGGGACAGGGGGCATTCAGCCCCAGCATTTT. The encoded protein is CASSPGTGGIQPQHF.

Here the CDR3 reads CAWSERRQALNQPQHF. The CDR3 DNA sequence: TGTGCCTGGAGTGAGCGGAGACAGGCGCTCAATCAGCCCCAGCATTTT. V gene TRBV30 combines with J gene TRBJ1-5; a possible D gene is TRBD1 (6 bases). V was pared by 1 base and J by 3 bases, with 16 bases between. Looked up from germline, CDR1 is GTSNPN and CDR2 is SVGIG (reference sequence). The CDR3 spans 16 residues. The complete variable domain, with remaining parts taken from reference TRBV30 and TRBJ1-5, reads SQTIHQWPATLVQPVGSPLSLECTVEGTSNPNLYWYRQAAGRGLQLLFYSVGIGQISSEVPQNLSASRPQDRQFILSSKKLLLSDSGFYLCAWSERRQALNQPQHFGDGTRLSIL.

J is TRBJ2-3 and V is TRBV11-2; 9 positions match TRBD2. This CDR3 spans 16 amino acids. CDR1 and CDR2 from the germline V gene are SGHAT and FQNNGV. The V segment lost 2 bases and the J segment 0 bases; nucleotides outside the gene matches: 3. This chain's CDR3 is CASSLLAGTSTDTQYF. CDR3 sequence (DNA): TGTGCCAGCAGCTTACTAGCGGGAACTAGCACAGATACGCAGTATTTT. The variable domain in full, with the rest retrieved from reference TRBV11-2 and TRBJ2-3, is EAGVAQSPRYKIIEKRQSVAFWCNPISGHATLYWYQQILGQGPKLLIQFQNNGVVDDSQLPKDRFSAERLKGVDSTLKIQPAKLEDSAVYLCASSLLAGTSTDTQYFGPGTRLTVL.

V is TRBV5-1 and J is TRBJ1-1, with D hard to call. The CDR3 runs 13 residues. The germline V gene encodes CDR1 SGHRS and CDR2 YFSETQ. The V end lost 7 bases, the J end lost 0 bases, and 10 bases lay between the germline ends. In nucleotides, the CDR3 is TGCGCCAGCGGAGGAGACCTGAACACTGAAGCTTTCTTT. The encoded protein is CASGGDLNTEAFF.

The chain has TRBV2 and TRBJ1-3; possible D gene TRBD1, 6 bases. V dropped 6 bases and J dropped 4 bases, with 10 bases sitting between them. The CDR3 extends over 13 amino acids. CDR1 is SNHLY and CDR2 is FYNNEI in the germline V gene. The CDR3, as DNA: TGTGCCAGCAGCGGACAGCTGGGAAACACCATATATTTT. It specifies CASSGQLGNTIYF.

This chain joins TRBV30 and TRBJ2-7; D might be TRBD1 (5 bases). CDR1 and CDR2 from the germline V gene are GTSNPN and SVGIG (reference sequence). The CDR3 length is 14 residues. Trimming took 5 bases from V and 0 from J, leaving 14 bases between them. CDR3 sequence reads: CAWGALGASYEQYF. CDR3 nucleotides: TGTGCCTGGGGGGCCCTAGGAGCCTCCTACGAGCAGTACTTC. The entire variable domain, with the rest obtained from reference TRBV30 and TRBJ2-7, is as follows: SQTIHQWPATLVQPVGSPLSLECTVEGTSNPNLYWYRQAAGRGLQLLFYSVGIGQISSEVPQNLSASRPQDRQFILSSKKLLLSDSGFYLCAWGALGASYEQYFGPGTRLTVT.

The rearrangement links TRBV28 to TRBJ1-2; a weak D match, TRBD1 (6 bases). The CDR3 consists of 13 residues. The V gene's germline CDR1 is MDHEN and CDR2 SYDVKM. V lost 10 bases, J lost 3 bases, and 15 bases lay in between. CDR3 loop: CANGKQGDYGYTF. The CDR3 DNA reads as TGTGCCAACGGGAAACAGGGTGACTATGGCTACACCTTC.

V gene TRBV29-1 combines with J gene TRBJ1-3, with D maybe TRBD1 (6 bases). The germline V and J ends were trimmed by 0 bases and 2 bases, with 11 bases remaining between them. The CDR3 length is 15 residues. CDR1 is SQVTM and CDR2 is ANQGSEA in the germline V gene. The CDR3: CSVEDHRDPGNTIYF. The DNA for the CDR3 is TGCAGCGTTGAAGACCACAGGGACCCTGGAAACACCATATATTTT.

Remarks on this clone: The junction differs from germline at one of its ends, possibly a read error. This chain uses TRBV7-7 with TRBJ2-2, with D tentatively TRBD1 (6 bases). This CDR3 has 15 residues. Germline CDR1 SSHAT, CDR2 FNYEAQ (reference sequence). CDR3 loop: CASSSVDSPTGELFF. The CDR3 DNA is TGTGCTAGCAGCTCCGTGGACAGCCCCACCGGGGAGCTGTTTTTT.

The chain has TRBV18 and TRBJ2-1; D possibly corresponds to TRBD1 (6 bases). Per germline, CDR1 KGHSH and CDR2 LQKENI. The germline V and J ends were trimmed by 3 bases and 3 bases, with 9 bases remaining between them. This CDR3 has 14 amino acids. In DNA, the CDR3 is TGTGCCAGCTCACCTCTACAGGGCTACAATGAGCAGTTCTTC. Translation: CASSPLQGYNEQFF.

The V gene is TRBV19, the J gene TRBJ2-1, with TRBD2 matching over 7 bases. Trimming took 3 bases from V and 7 from J; bases not matched to a gene: 6. Germline values: CDR1 LNHDA, CDR2 SQIVND (reference sequence). CDR3 length: 14 amino acids. Written as DNA, the CDR3 is TGTGCCAGTAGTATTCTCGGGGAGGGAAATGAGCAGTTCTTC. This sequence encodes CASSILGEGNEQFF.

CDR3 sequence reads: CASSSSTGVSNQPQHF. The CDR3 region has the DNA TGTGCCAGCAGTTCCTCAACAGGGGTGAGCAATCAGCCCCAGCATTTT. V is TRBV27 and J is TRBJ1-5; TRBD1 agrees at 7 bases. The CDR3 is 16 residues long. Germline CDR1 MNHEY, CDR2 SMNVEV (reference sequence). The V and J ends lost 4 bases and 1 base, in that order; junction bases with no gene match: 7.

The V and J genes are TRBV27 and TRBJ2-5; 8 positions agree with TRBD2. Losses at the gene ends were 1 base for V and 3 bases for J; bases not matched to a gene: 13. Germline loops: CDR1 MNHEY, CDR2 SMNVEV (reference sequence). This CDR3 has 18 amino acids. DNA of the CDR3: TGTGCCAGCAGTTTATTTCGCGGCGGGGGGCGTTGGGAAGAGACCCAGTACTTC. Protein: CASSLFRGGGRWEETQYF.

The count of this clone is one. The V call is TRBV28, the J call TRBJ1-5; 9 positions match TRBD1. Trimming removed 5 bases from V and 3 bases from J; junction bases left unmatched: 5. This CDR3 region has 15 residues. Germline V CDR1 and CDR2: MDHEN, SYDVKM. CDR3 residues: CASSPWDRVNQPQHF. Here the CDR3 DNA reads TGTGCCAGCAGTCCGTGGGACAGGGTCAATCAGCCCCAGCATTTT.